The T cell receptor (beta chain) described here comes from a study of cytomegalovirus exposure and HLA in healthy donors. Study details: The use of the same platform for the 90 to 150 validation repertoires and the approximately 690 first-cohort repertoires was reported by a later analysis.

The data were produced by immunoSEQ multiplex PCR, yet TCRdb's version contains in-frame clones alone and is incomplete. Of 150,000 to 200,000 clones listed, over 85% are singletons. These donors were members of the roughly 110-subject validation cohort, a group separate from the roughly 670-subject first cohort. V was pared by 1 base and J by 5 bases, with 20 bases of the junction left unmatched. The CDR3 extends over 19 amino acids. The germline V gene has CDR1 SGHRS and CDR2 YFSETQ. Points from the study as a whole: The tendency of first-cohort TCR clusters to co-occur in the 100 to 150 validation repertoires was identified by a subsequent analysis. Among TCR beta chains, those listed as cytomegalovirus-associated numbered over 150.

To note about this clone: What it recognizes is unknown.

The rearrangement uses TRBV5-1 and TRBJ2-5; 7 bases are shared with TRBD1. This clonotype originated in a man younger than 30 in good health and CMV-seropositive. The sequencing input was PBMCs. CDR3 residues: CASSLRSILDRRFGETQYF. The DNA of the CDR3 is TGCGCCAGCAGCTTGAGGTCTATCTTGGACAGGCGCTTTGGGGAGACCCAGTACTTC.